This entry concerns a single T cell receptor (beta chain). There is no known antigen for this receptor. No clone much larger than this one lies a single base away; base qualities are absent. The library was made by the immunoSEQ multiplex PCR assay. Rearranged TCR beta chain products were amplified from the genomic DNA of sorted T-cell subsets and were then sequenced. The study's processing was this. Shannon entropy and Simpson indices were used to measure how diverse the repertoire of productive TCR beta rearrangements was. Clonal expansion was assessed using the summed frequency of the 100 most abundant productive TCR beta clonotypes among total reads. The TRB repertoires were scored with a self-reactivity index that is based on amino acid usage at CDR3beta positions 6 and 7. Two-way ANOVA was used for repertoire analyses, while Student t or Mann-Whitney tests were used for flow cytometric analyses. TCRdb stores this immuneACCESS table with in-frame sequences only. Part of the clones is absent; in the studies checked, under half of the shortfall reflects unresolved V genes, and no reason is known for the rest. V and J calls plus clone size are reproduced from that table; the DNA served to infer D and trimming. Present in this sample are about 30,000 clones, about 78% of which were seen just once. The ten largest clones represent 3% to 4% of the sample.

Before genomic DNA extraction, conventional CD4+ T cells were purified from blood as CD25-low CD127-high cells. Repertoire analyses used several healthy control donors as the comparison group. The sample originates from a study of regulatory and conventional T cells in RAG deficiency (dated by TCRdb to about 2017). With respect to the entire study: The study used high-throughput TCR beta sequencing to compare repertoire diversity and composition of Treg, conventional CD4+ and CD8+ T cells between RAG-deficient patients and healthy controls. General findings and caveats noted by the study authors: Shorter CDR3 lengths were found in all patient T-cell subsets, and >75% Treg-Tconv repertoire overlap at nucleotide and amino acid level was observed in Omenn syndrome patients. Some T-cell subset analyses were not performed for some subjects. The CD25-high CD127-low cells sorted from Omenn syndrome patients may be peripherally activated cells rather than true Treg cells. Compared with control T-cell subpopulations, the RAG-deficient patients had markedly lower Shannon entropy and higher Simpson indices. Compared with controls, Omenn syndrome and CID/AS patients had roughly 100-fold fewer unique TCR beta sequences in Treg cells, whereas the reduction in the other subsets was roughly 9.8-fold.

After removal of 6 bases from V and 1 base from J, the junction retains 14 bases not matched to a gene. The CDR3 runs 16 amino acids, cysteine and phenylalanine included. The sequence is cut down to CDR3 DNA, 48 bases in frame from base 1. The germline V gene specifies SQVTM as CDR1 and ANQGSEA as CDR2. The data also belong to a second study, concerning regulatory T cells. As the second publication notes: In the multiplex PCR, 52 forward TRBV primers and 13 reverse TRBJ primers were used, and assay-based and computational corrections were applied for amplification bias. Restricted unique TRB V-J pairs and skewed V and J gene usage were observed in patient repertoires, most markedly in regulatory T cells. The study compared T-cell receptor beta repertoires of sorted regulatory, conventional CD4+ and CD8+ T cells between CD3G-deficient patients and healthy controls. Ficoll density separation was used to isolate peripheral blood mononuclear cells. Within the immunoSEQ assay, multiplex PCR amplified rearranged TRB loci from genomic DNA. Sequencing of the TRB amplicons was done on an Illumina HiSeq platform. Custom algorithms error-filtered the raw sequences and aligned them to reference gene sequences, after which the immunoSEQ online tools were used for analysis. Productive and nonproductive TRB rearrangement frequencies were evaluated among both unique and total sequences. Prism software was used to run t tests, Mann-Whitney tests or two-way ANOVA for comparisons between groups.

Material for sequencing was CD4+ effector T cells sorted from blood. This receptor was identified in a human donor in good health. This sequence uses TRBV29-1 and TRBJ1-1; TRBD1 agrees with 7 junctional bases. The CDR3 has the sequence CSVALIPTGRNTEAFF. The nucleotides read TGCAGCGTCGCCCTTATACCGACAGGGAGGAACACTGAAGCTTTCTTT. With all but the CDR3 taken from the reference TRBV29-1 and TRBJ1-1 genes, the full variable domain is: SAVISQKPSRDICQRGTSLTIQCQVDSQVTMMFWYRQQPGQSLTLIATANQGSEATYESGFVIDKFPISRPNLTFSTLTVSNMSPEDSSIYLCSVALIPTGRNTEAFFGQGTRLTVV.